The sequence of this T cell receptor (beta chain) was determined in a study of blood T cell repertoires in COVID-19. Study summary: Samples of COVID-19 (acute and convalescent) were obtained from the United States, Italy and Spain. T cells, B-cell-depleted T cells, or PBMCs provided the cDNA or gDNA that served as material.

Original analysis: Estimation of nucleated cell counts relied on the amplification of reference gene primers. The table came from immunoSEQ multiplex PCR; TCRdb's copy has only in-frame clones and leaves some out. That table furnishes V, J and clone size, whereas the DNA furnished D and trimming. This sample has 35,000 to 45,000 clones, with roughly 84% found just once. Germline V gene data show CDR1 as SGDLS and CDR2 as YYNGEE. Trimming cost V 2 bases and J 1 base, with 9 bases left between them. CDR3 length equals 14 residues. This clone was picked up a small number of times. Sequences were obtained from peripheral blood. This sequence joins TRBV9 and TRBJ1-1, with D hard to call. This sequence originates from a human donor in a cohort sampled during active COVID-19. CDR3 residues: CASSVNIRNTEAFF. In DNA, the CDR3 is TGTGCCAGCAGCGTCAACATACGGAACACTGAAGCTTTCTTT.